These T cell receptor beta chains were read from a single sample in a study of radiotherapy plus CTLA-4 blockade in lung cancer. Produced via immunoSEQ multiplex PCR; TCRdb's table is partial and in-frame only. The sample has roughly 66,000 clones; approximately 82% are singletons. Sequencing was performed on peripheral blood, taken from a patient treated with radiotherapy plus ipilimumab. The receptors shown here come from a human donor with non-small cell lung cancer who had a partial response to radiotherapy plus ipilimumab. The CDR3 runs from the conserved cysteine through the conserved F or W. D genes are given only for firm matches. Not all rows give a size; the values are once, few, many and, for expanded clones, a class.

d_call: -; j_call: TRBJ2-3; v_call: TRBV7-9; clone_size: -; cdr3_nt: TGTGCCAGCAGCGCGGGGGATACGCAGTATTTT; cdr3_aa: CASSAGDTQYF
d_call: TRBD2; j_call: TRBJ2-1; v_call: TRBV5-4; clone_size: -; cdr3_nt: TGTGCCAGCAGAAGCGGGAGCTCCTACAATGAGCAGTTCTTC; cdr3_aa: CASRSGSSYNEQFF
d_call: -; j_call: TRBJ2-2; v_call: TRBV5-4; clone_size: once; cdr3_nt: TGTGCCAGCAGCTCCAACAAGGAGGGGAACACCGGGGAGCTGTTTTTT; cdr3_aa: CASSSNKEGNTGELFF
d_call: -; j_call: TRBJ1-1; v_call: TRBV6-1; clone_size: -; cdr3_nt: TGTGCCAGCAGTGTGGGGAGAAACCAGAACACTGAGGCTTTCTTT; cdr3_aa: CASSVGRNQNTEAFF
d_call: -; j_call: TRBJ2-6; v_call: TRBV4-1; clone_size: -; cdr3_nt: TGCGCCAGCAGCCAAGGGGGGGCTGGGGCCAACGTCCTGACTTTC; cdr3_aa: CASSQGGAGANVLTF
d_call: -; j_call: TRBJ2-1; v_call: TRBV19; clone_size: -; cdr3_nt: TGTGCCAGTAGTATTTCAGGGGGGAATGAGCAGTTCTTC; cdr3_aa: CASSISGGNEQFF
d_call: TRBD1; j_call: TRBJ2-3; v_call: TRBV7-9; clone_size: few; cdr3_nt: TGTGCCAGCAGCCCCCCCGGGACAGGGAAATATACGCAGTATTTT; cdr3_aa: CASSPPGTGKYTQYF
d_call: -; j_call: TRBJ2-2; v_call: TRBV10-3; clone_size: -; cdr3_nt: TGTGCCATCAGAGGCACAGGGAACACCGGGGAGCTGTTTTTT; cdr3_aa: CAIRGTGNTGELFF
d_call: -; j_call: TRBJ2-5; v_call: TRBV2; clone_size: -; cdr3_nt: TGTGCCAGCAGGCCGACAGTGTACCAAGAGACCCAGTACTTC; cdr3_aa: CASRPTVYQETQYF
d_call: TRBD1; j_call: TRBJ2-1; v_call: TRBV27; clone_size: -; cdr3_nt: TGTGCCAGCAGTTCCCCTAACGACAGGGCCGGCGAGTTCTTC; cdr3_aa: CASSSPNDRAGEFF
d_call: TRBD1; j_call: TRBJ1-1; v_call: TRBV6-5; clone_size: -; cdr3_nt: TGTGCCAGCAGTTCCGGACAGGGGGCGGTTACTGAAGCTTTCTTT; cdr3_aa: CASSSGQGAVTEAFF
d_call: -; j_call: TRBJ2-3; v_call: TRBV10-1; clone_size: -; cdr3_nt: TGCGCCAGCAGTGCGAGATTGGGGGCGACAGATACGCAGTATTTT; cdr3_aa: CASSARLGATDTQYF
d_call: -; j_call: TRBJ1-1; v_call: TRBV30; clone_size: once; cdr3_nt: TGTGCCTGGAGTGACAGGAGGGGAACTGAAGCTTTCTTT; cdr3_aa: CAWSDRRGTEAFF
d_call: TRBD2; j_call: TRBJ2-4; v_call: TRBV7-6; clone_size: -; cdr3_nt: TGTGCCAGCAGCCCCAGTCAGCCGGGACTAGCGGGAGTTGGGTACTTC; cdr3_aa: CASSPSQPGLAGVGYF
d_call: TRBD1; j_call: TRBJ2-7; v_call: TRBV28; clone_size: -; cdr3_nt: TGTGCCAGCAGTTTACGGGACAGCTCCTACGAGCAGTACTTC; cdr3_aa: CASSLRDSSYEQYF
d_call: -; j_call: TRBJ2-7; v_call: TRBV2; clone_size: -; cdr3_nt: TGTGCCACAACCGGGACCCCAGGGGACGAGCAGTACTTC; cdr3_aa: CATTGTPGDEQYF
d_call: TRBD2; j_call: TRBJ2-3; v_call: TRBV9; clone_size: -; cdr3_nt: TGTGCCAGCAGTCAAACAGGACTAGCGGGCTCCTCTAGCACAGATACGCAGTATTTT; cdr3_aa: CASSQTGLAGSSSTDTQYF
d_call: -; j_call: TRBJ2-7; v_call: TRBV28; clone_size: -; cdr3_nt: TGTGCCAGCAGTTTTGCGGCTACCCCACGGGGGGAGCAGTACTTC; cdr3_aa: CASSFAATPRGEQYF
d_call: -; j_call: TRBJ2-3; v_call: TRBV30; clone_size: -; cdr3_nt: TGTGCCTGGAGTGTAACCCTCGAGGATACGCAGTATTTT; cdr3_aa: CAWSVTLEDTQYF
d_call: -; j_call: TRBJ2-7; v_call: TRBV2; clone_size: -; cdr3_nt: TGTGCCAGCAGTGAATCTAGGTACGAGCAGTACTTC; cdr3_aa: CASSESRYEQYF
d_call: TRBD1; j_call: TRBJ1-4; v_call: TRBV11-2; clone_size: -; cdr3_nt: TGTGCCAGCAGGAGGGACAGAATGGGAGAAAAACTGTTTTTT; cdr3_aa: CASRRDRMGEKLFF
d_call: -; j_call: TRBJ2-1; v_call: TRBV9; clone_size: -; cdr3_nt: TGTGCCAGCAGCAGCGTAGTGGGGGGTGTTGGTCCCATCTTC; cdr3_aa: CASSSVVGGVGPIF
d_call: -; j_call: TRBJ1-1; v_call: TRBV7-9; clone_size: -; cdr3_nt: TGTGCCAGCAGCTTCTCGGGCACTGAAGCTTTCTTT; cdr3_aa: CASSFSGTEAFF
d_call: -; j_call: TRBJ1-5; v_call: TRBV18; clone_size: few; cdr3_nt: TGTGCCAGCTCACAAACCGGGACAACTCCTCAGCCCCAGCATTTT; cdr3_aa: CASSQTGTTPQPQHF
d_call: TRBD2; j_call: TRBJ2-1; v_call: TRBV7-3; clone_size: -; cdr3_nt: TGTGCCAGCAGCTTAGGACTAGCGGGAAACAATGAGCAGTTCTTC; cdr3_aa: CASSLGLAGNNEQFF
d_call: -; j_call: TRBJ1-2; v_call: TRBV5-4; clone_size: -; cdr3_nt: TGTGCCAGCAGCTTGCCCCAAACAGGGAACTATGGCTACACCTTC; cdr3_aa: CASSLPQTGNYGYTF
d_call: TRBD2; j_call: TRBJ2-3; v_call: TRBV5-4; clone_size: -; cdr3_nt: TGTGCCAGCAGCTTGGCGGGACTAGGAAGCACAGATACGCAGTATTTT; cdr3_aa: CASSLAGLGSTDTQYF
d_call: TRBD1; j_call: TRBJ2-1; v_call: TRBV7-2; clone_size: -; cdr3_nt: TGTGCCAGCAGGCCCGGGACAGGGGGCGGGAATGAGCAGTTCTTC; cdr3_aa: CASRPGTGGGNEQFF
d_call: -; j_call: TRBJ2-1; v_call: TRBV5-1; clone_size: -; cdr3_nt: TGCGCCAGCAGCTTGGACCAGGGACTGTATAATGAGCAGTTCTTC; cdr3_aa: CASSLDQGLYNEQFF
d_call: TRBD2; j_call: TRBJ2-1; v_call: TRBV5-4; clone_size: -; cdr3_nt: TGTGCCAGCAGCTTTCAAGGGGCGGGGGGTGAGCAGTTCTTC; cdr3_aa: CASSFQGAGGEQFF
d_call: TRBD2; j_call: TRBJ2-7; v_call: TRBV23-1; clone_size: once; cdr3_nt: TGCGCCAGCAGCCCCTTCGGGAGGGAGGAGCAGTACTTC; cdr3_aa: CASSPFGREEQYF
d_call: -; j_call: TRBJ2-1; v_call: TRBV27; clone_size: -; cdr3_nt: TGTGCCAGCAGCTTCTACAATGAGCAGTTCTTC; cdr3_aa: CASSFYNEQFF
d_call: -; j_call: TRBJ2-1; v_call: TRBV28; clone_size: -; cdr3_nt: TGTGCCAGCAGTTTAGGCACAGGGCGTTGGTTCTTC; cdr3_aa: CASSLGTGRWFF
d_call: -; j_call: TRBJ1-2; v_call: TRBV19; clone_size: -; cdr3_nt: TGTGCCAGTACCTCCACGCCGGGGATTGGAAGTAGCTATGGCTACACCTTC; cdr3_aa: CASTSTPGIGSSYGYTF
d_call: -; j_call: TRBJ1-5; v_call: TRBV15; clone_size: -; cdr3_nt: TGTGCCACCAGCAGCACATCGAATCAGCCCCAGCATTTT; cdr3_aa: CATSSTSNQPQHF
d_call: -; j_call: TRBJ1-1; v_call: TRBV28; clone_size: -; cdr3_nt: TGTGCCAGCAAGGAGGCAGGGGTAGTGAACACTGAAGCTTTCTTT; cdr3_aa: CASKEAGVVNTEAFF
d_call: TRBD1; j_call: TRBJ1-2; v_call: TRBV28; clone_size: -; cdr3_nt: TGTGCCAGCAGTTTACACAGGGGGCCCTATGGCTACACCTTC; cdr3_aa: CASSLHRGPYGYTF
d_call: -; j_call: TRBJ2-7; v_call: TRBV28; clone_size: -; cdr3_nt: TGTGCCAGCAGTTTAAATGAGGAGGGCTACGAGCAGTACTTC; cdr3_aa: CASSLNEEGYEQYF
d_call: TRBD2; j_call: TRBJ2-3; v_call: TRBV29-1; clone_size: -; cdr3_nt: TGCAGCGTGGGGGGACTAGCGGGGGGGACAGATACGCAGTATTTT; cdr3_aa: CSVGGLAGGTDTQYF
d_call: -; j_call: TRBJ1-3; v_call: TRBV30; clone_size: -; cdr3_nt: TGTGCCTGGAGTATAGCACCTGGAAACACCATATATTTT; cdr3_aa: CAWSIAPGNTIYF
d_call: -; j_call: TRBJ2-4; v_call: TRBV30; clone_size: -; cdr3_nt: TGTGCCTGGAGCACGGGAAACATTCAGTACTTC; cdr3_aa: CAWSTGNIQYF
d_call: TRBD2; j_call: TRBJ2-2; v_call: TRBV7-3; clone_size: -; cdr3_nt: TGTGCCAGCAGCCTTGGACTAGCGGGAGGTACCGGGGAGCTGTTTTTT; cdr3_aa: CASSLGLAGGTGELFF
d_call: -; j_call: TRBJ2-6; v_call: TRBV18; clone_size: -; cdr3_nt: TGTGCCAGCTCACAACGGGGGGCTCCCAGCTCTGGGGCCAACGTCCTGACTTTC; cdr3_aa: CASSQRGAPSSGANVLTF
d_call: -; j_call: TRBJ2-7; v_call: TRBV29-1; clone_size: -; cdr3_nt: TGCAGCGTCCGAATTGGTTCTAGCGCGCTCTACGAGCAGTACTTC; cdr3_aa: CSVRIGSSALYEQYF
d_call: -; j_call: TRBJ2-2; v_call: TRBV7-9; clone_size: few; cdr3_nt: TGTGCCAGCAGCTTTAGGGGTGGTACCACCGGGGAGCTGTTTTTT; cdr3_aa: CASSFRGGTTGELFF
d_call: -; j_call: TRBJ2-7; v_call: TRBV6-1; clone_size: -; cdr3_nt: TGTGCCAGCAGTGAAAATAGGAGCGAGCAGTACTTC; cdr3_aa: CASSENRSEQYF
d_call: -; j_call: TRBJ2-7; v_call: TRBV4-2; clone_size: few; cdr3_nt: TGTGCCAGCAGCCGAGTACCTCTTGACGAGCAGTACTTC; cdr3_aa: CASSRVPLDEQYF
d_call: TRBD1; j_call: TRBJ1-1; v_call: TRBV6-5; clone_size: few; cdr3_nt: TGTGCCAGCGCGGACAGGGAGAACACTGAAGCTTTCTTT; cdr3_aa: CASADRENTEAFF